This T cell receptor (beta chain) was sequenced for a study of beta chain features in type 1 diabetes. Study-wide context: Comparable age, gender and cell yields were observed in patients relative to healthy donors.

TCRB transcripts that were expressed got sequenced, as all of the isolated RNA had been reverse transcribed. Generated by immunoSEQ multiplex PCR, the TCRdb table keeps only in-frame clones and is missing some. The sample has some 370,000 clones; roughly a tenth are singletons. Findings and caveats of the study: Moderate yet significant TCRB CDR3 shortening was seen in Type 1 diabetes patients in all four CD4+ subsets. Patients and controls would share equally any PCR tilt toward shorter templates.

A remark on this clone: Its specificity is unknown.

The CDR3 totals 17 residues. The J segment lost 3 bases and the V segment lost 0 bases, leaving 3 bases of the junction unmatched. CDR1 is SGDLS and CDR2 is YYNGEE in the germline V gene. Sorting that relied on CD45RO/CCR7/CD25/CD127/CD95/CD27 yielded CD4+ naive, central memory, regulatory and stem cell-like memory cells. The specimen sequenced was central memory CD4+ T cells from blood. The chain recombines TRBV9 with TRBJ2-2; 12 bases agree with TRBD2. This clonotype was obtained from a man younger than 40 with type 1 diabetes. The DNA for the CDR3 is TGTGCCAGCAGCGTAGGGGCTAGCGGGAGGGACACCGGGGAGCTGTTTTTT. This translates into CASSVGASGRDTGELFF.